This T cell receptor (beta chain) was captured in a study of cytomegalovirus exposure and HLA in healthy donors. General observations from the study: Overall, about 160 TCR beta chains were annotated as cytomegalovirus-associated. Most TCRs appeared rarely, but some public TCRs recurred in many donors. It was reportedly the case that the classifier diagnosed cytomegalovirus status with high specificity and sensitivity. One later analysis, an examination of the 120 validation repertoires, found that first-cohort TCR clusters tended to co-occur in them.

CDR1 LGHNA and CDR2 YSLEER come from the germline V gene. Trimming removed 4 bases at V and 2 bases at J, with 15 bases between. This CDR3 contains 15 residues. Turning to this clone: The antigen is not known.

Sequencing used immunoSEQ multiplex PCR; TCRdb keeps in-frame clones, though not all of them. Altogether a few hundred thousand clones are present, more than 80% being singletons, with the ten largest covering around 0.8%. Sequencing input: PBMCs. The clonotype comes from a woman in her late teens or twenties in good health and CMV-seronegative. The V and J genes are TRBV4-3 and TRBJ2-7; D possibly corresponds to TRBD1 (7 bases). The CDR3, as DNA: TGCGCCAGCAGCCCCCCAGGGGGGCGGACCTACGAGCAGTACTTC. Translated: CASSPPGGRTYEQYF.